This TCR beta chain was found in a study of cytomegalovirus exposure and HLA in healthy donors. Vbeta (60) and Jbeta (13) primers were used in the PCR. Sequencing used immunoSEQ multiplex PCR; TCRdb keeps in-frame clones, though not all of them. The sample consists of about 110,000 clones, about 76% of them appearing once. The sequencing input was PBMCs. The receptor was isolated from a man under 40 in good health and CMV-seropositive.

Written as DNA, the CDR3 is TGCGCCAGCAGCTTGCGCCTAGCGGGGGGGGGCGAGCAGTACTTC. It yields the protein CASSLRLAGGGEQYF. V and J are TRBV5-1 and TRBJ2-7, with 12 bases fitting TRBD2. Germline CDR1 and CDR2: SGHRS and YFSETQ. Germline trimming cut 1 base from V and 6 bases from J; bases unmatched to any gene: 5. The CDR3 has 15 residues.